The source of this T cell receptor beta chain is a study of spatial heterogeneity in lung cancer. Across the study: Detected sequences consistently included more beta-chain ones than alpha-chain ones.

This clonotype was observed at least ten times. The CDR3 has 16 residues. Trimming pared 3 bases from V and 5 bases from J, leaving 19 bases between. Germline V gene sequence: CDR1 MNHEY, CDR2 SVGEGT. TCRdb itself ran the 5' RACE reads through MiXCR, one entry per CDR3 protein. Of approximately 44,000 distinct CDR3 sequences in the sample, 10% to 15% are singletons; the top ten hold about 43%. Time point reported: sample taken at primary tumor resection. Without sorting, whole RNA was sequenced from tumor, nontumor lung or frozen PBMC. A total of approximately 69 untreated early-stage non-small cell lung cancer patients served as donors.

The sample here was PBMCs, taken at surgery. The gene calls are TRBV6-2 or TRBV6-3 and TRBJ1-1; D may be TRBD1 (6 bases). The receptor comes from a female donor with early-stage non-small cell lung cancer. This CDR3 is CASSYLPGRGRTEAFF. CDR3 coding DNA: TGTGCCAGCAGTTATCTTCCCGGACGGGGGCGGACTGAAGCTTTCTTT.